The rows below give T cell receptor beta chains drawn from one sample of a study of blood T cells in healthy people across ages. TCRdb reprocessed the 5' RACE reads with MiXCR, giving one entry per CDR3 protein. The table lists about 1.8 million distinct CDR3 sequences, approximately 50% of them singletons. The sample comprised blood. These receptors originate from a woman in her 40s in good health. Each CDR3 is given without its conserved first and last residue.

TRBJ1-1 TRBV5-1 ASSAIQGVVTEAF
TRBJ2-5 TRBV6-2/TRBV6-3 ASSYTSVEETQY
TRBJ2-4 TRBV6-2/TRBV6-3 ASSYAQGREQY
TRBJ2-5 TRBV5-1 ASRAVPQGQETQY
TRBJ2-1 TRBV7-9 ASSLSGVFYNEQF
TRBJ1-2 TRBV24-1 ATSDNDRWGYT
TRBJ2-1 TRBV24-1 ATSDARSDNEQF
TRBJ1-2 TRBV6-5 ASSYENNYGYT
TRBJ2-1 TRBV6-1 ASSATAQRANEQF
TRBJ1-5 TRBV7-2 ASSLVGTGRLNNQPQH
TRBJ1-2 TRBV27 ASSLSTFQTQGAFYGYT
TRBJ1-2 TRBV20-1 SARGLEGFYGYT
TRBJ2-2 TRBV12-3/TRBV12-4 ASSLEELANTGELF
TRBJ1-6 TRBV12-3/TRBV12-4 ASRRSSYNSPLH
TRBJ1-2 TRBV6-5 ASSYQAGRHYGYT
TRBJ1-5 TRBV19 ASSGDRDGQPQH
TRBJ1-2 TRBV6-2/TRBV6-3 ASSYRTTADGYT
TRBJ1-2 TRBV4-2 ASSQDQQGAWNGYT
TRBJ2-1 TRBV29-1 SVAGLGHEQF
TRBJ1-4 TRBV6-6 ASSYHVEVEKLF
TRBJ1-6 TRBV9 ASSPRTGVNRSPLH
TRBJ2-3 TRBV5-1 ASSLEGRELDTQY
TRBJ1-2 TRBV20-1 SARGGGIGYGYT
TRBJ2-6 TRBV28 ASSPPLGPSGANVLT
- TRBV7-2 ASSLDRLAGPDEQY
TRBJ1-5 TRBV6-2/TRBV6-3 ASTPDNRSNQPQH
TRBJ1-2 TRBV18 ASSPIPASELGAYGYT
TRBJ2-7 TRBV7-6 ASSPAGLAGYEQY
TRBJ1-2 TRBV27 ASSPLSGYGYT
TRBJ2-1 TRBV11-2 ASSPGTGVESSYNEQF
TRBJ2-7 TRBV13 ASSLGLRWEQY
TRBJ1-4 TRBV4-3 ASSQDGTTNEKLF
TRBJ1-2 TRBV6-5 ASSSRTVENGYT
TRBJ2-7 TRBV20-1 SVREGDYEQY
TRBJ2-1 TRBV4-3 ASSQVLAGESYNEQF
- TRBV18 ASSSTASYEQY
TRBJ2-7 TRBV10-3 AISFGQGYEQY
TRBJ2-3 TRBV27 ASSLSRLRDTQY
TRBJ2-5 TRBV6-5 ASSYKWSSEETQY
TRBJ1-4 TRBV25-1 ASSEYGATDEKLF
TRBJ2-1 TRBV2 ASLAYSYNEQF
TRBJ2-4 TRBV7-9 ASSLAPGHPKNIQY
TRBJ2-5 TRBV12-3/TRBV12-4 ASSLAARGLKETQY
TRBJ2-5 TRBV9 ASSVARVAETQY
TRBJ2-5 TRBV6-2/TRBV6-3 ASSIGLAAYQEAQY
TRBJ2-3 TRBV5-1 ASSLARGGPPDTQY